These 17 T cell receptor beta chains came from one sample sequenced in a study of blood T cell repertoires in COVID-19 (dated by TCRdb to the early 2020s). Receptor libraries were prepared by the immunoSEQ multiplex PCR assay. In TCRdb, the immuneACCESS table is reduced to in-frame sequences with V and J assigned. These tables do not hold every clone; where another copy was compared, an unresolved V gene accounts for under half, and the others remain unexplained. The sample table lists under 150,000 clones, 85% to 90% of them with a count of one. Under 12% of the sample lies in the top ten. Input material: peripheral blood. The receptors here all came from a man in his fifties with active or convalescent COVID-19.

The chain carries TRBV9 and TRBJ2-2; 8 bases agree with TRBD1. This CDR3 region has 16 residues. Germline V CDR1 and CDR2: SGDLS, YYNGEE. V dropped 0 bases and J dropped 1; count of bases not matched to a gene: 2. The CDR3 reads CASSVEGQENTGELFF. Here the CDR3 DNA reads TGTGCCAGCAGCGTAGAGGGACAGGAGAACACCGGGGAGCTGTTTTTT.

The V and J genes are TRBV25-1 and TRBJ1-4, with D tentatively TRBD1 (5 bases). Germline assignment: CDR1 MGHDK and CDR2 SYGVNS. Trimming pared 2 bases from V and 8 bases from J, leaving 12 bases between. This CDR3 region has 14 residues. CDR3 sequence: CASSEDSRWEKLFF. In DNA, the CDR3 is TGTGCCAGCAGTGAAGACAGCCGGTGGGAAAAACTGTTTTTT.

This chain links TRBV7-2 with TRBJ2-7; 7 bases map to TRBD1. Trimming at V came to 1 base and at J to 4 bases, leaving 7 bases not matched to a gene. Looked up from germline, CDR1 is SGHTA and CDR2 is FQGNSA. The CDR3 covers 15 residues. CDR3 bases: TGTGCCAGCAGCTTAGGGGCAGGGGGACGATACGAGCAGTACTTC. Its translation is CASSLGAGGRYEQYF. Supplemented by reference TRBV7-2 and TRBJ2-7, the full variable domain reads GAGVSQSPSNKVTEKGKDVELRCDPISGHTALYWYRQSLGQGLEFLIYFQGNSAPDKSGLPSDRFSAERTGGSVSTLTIQRTQQEDSAVYLCASSLGAGGRYEQYFGPGTRLTVT.

The chain carries TRBV7-9 and TRBJ1-5; 9 nucleotides agree with TRBD1. The CDR3 contains 15 residues. V shed 5 bases, J shed 6 bases, and the junction held 8 bases outside the gene matches. Germline values: CDR1 SEHNR, CDR2 FQNEAQ (reference sequence). The CDR3 loop is CASSPGTGSTQPQHF. The DNA for the CDR3 is TGTGCCAGCAGCCCCGGGACAGGGAGTACTCAGCCCCAGCATTTT.

This clone was observed once. J is TRBJ1-4 and V is TRBV28, with a tentative D call TRBD1 (5 bases). Germline loops: CDR1 MDHEN, CDR2 SYDVKM. The CDR3 is 17 amino acids. Trimming stripped 1 base from V and 0 bases from J, with 12 bases between. This CDR3 reads CASSLFRGFTTNEKLFF. CDR3 coding DNA: TGTGCCAGCAGTTTATTTCGGGGGTTCACAACTAATGAAAAACTGTTTTTT.

The sample holds a few counts of this clone. This chain links TRBV5-1 with TRBJ2-7; 8 nucleotides match TRBD2. The CDR3 sequence is 13 residues long. The trim removed 3 bases at V and 12 bases at J, leaving 11 bases unmatched. Germline CDR1 reads SGHRS; CDR2 reads YFSETQ. CDR3 nucleotides: TGCGCCAGCAGCTCGGAGTTGGGCGGGAGGTGGTACTTC. Amino acids: CASSSELGGRWYF.

This chain links TRBV9 with TRBJ2-2, with 13 bases matching TRBD2. With 4 bases clipped from V and 4 bases from J, the junction kept 7 bases outside the gene matches. The CDR3 length is 17 residues. Per germline, CDR1 SGDLS and CDR2 YYNGEE. In nucleotides, the CDR3 is TGTGCCAGCAGCATAGGACTAGCGGGAGCGGGCACCGGGGAGCTGTTTTTT. This encodes CASSIGLAGAGTGELFF.

The rearrangement uses TRBV27 and TRBJ1-5; unclear D gene. This CDR3 comprises 17 residues. Germline V CDR1 and CDR2: MNHEY, SMNVEV (reference sequence). Deletions cut 4 bases from V and 5 bases from J, with 21 bases between. CDR3 residues: CASSSGTPGLRDQPQHF. In DNA form, the CDR3 reads TGTGCCAGCAGTTCGGGTACTCCGGGGTTAAGGGATCAGCCCCAGCATTTT.

The chain employs TRBV18 and TRBJ2-4; 7 positions agree with TRBD2. After removal of 1 base from V and 6 bases from J, the junction contained 6 bases not matched to a gene. The CDR3 covers 15 residues. CDR1 KGHSH and CDR2 LQKENI come from the germline V gene. The CDR3 nucleotides read TGTGCCAGCTCACCACGGGAAACGGGAGGAAACATTCAGTACTTC. It specifies CASSPRETGGNIQYF.

The rearrangement links TRBV6-2 or TRBV6-3 to TRBJ1-5; possibly TRBD1 for D (6 bases). The CDR3 is 16 amino acids. Germline V CDR1 and CDR2: MNHEY, SVGEGT. V was trimmed by 0 bases and J by 5 bases, leaving 14 bases between them. CDR3: CASSYSGRGGHQPQHF. CDR3 sequence (DNA): TGTGCCAGCAGTTACTCGGGGAGAGGGGGACATCAGCCCCAGCATTTT.

The chain uses TRBV7-2 and TRBJ2-1, with TRBD1 matching over 9 bases. With 3 bases clipped from V and 15 bases from J, the junction kept 9 bases outside the gene matches. Germline V gives CDR1 SGHTA, CDR2 FQGNSA. CDR3 length: 13 amino acids. The CDR3 nucleotides read TGTGCCAGCAGCTTGGGACAGGGCCAAAGGCCGTTCTTC. Residues: CASSLGQGQRPFF.

The chain has TRBV19 and TRBJ2-7, with no clear D. Germline V gene data show CDR1 as LNHDA and CDR2 as SQIVND (reference sequence). The CDR3 has 15 residues. The V end was cut by 3 bases, the J end by 2 bases, with 14 bases between. The CDR3 region has the DNA TGTGCCAGTAGTATGTCCCAGGCGAAAACCTACGAGCAGTACTTC. Its translation: CASSMSQAKTYEQYF.

V is TRBV25-1 and J is TRBJ2-2, with 10 positions matching TRBD2. Germline assignment: CDR1 MGHDK and CDR2 SYGVNS. The CDR3 consists of 14 residues. V lost 10 bases and J lost 4; bases outside the gene matches: 6. CDR3 protein: CATQSSGSTGELFF. The CDR3 DNA sequence: TGTGCCACCCAATCTAGCGGGAGCACCGGGGAGCTGTTTTTT.

This rearrangement joins TRBV24-1 to TRBJ2-1; 7 positions agree with TRBD1. Trimming at V came to 5 bases and at J to 7 bases, leaving 7 bases not matched to a gene. The V gene's germline CDR1 is KGHDR and CDR2 SFDVKD. CDR3 length: 14 amino acids. The CDR3 DNA reads TGTGCCACCAGTGGGTGGGACAGAACAAATGAGCAGTTCTTC. It codes for CATSGWDRTNEQFF.

The rearrangement uses TRBV27 and TRBJ1-6; TRBD1 matches at 7 bases. CDR1 and CDR2 (germline): MNHEY, SMNVEV (reference sequence). Trimming removed 0 bases from V and 6 bases from J; junction bases left unmatched: 2. The CDR3 covers 15 residues. The DNA of the CDR3 is TGTGCCAGCAGTTTATCGACAGGGATTAATTCACCCCTCCACTTT. This translates into CASSLSTGINSPLHF.

The V call is TRBV28, the J call TRBJ2-7; 8 bases align to TRBD2. Per germline, CDR1 MDHEN and CDR2 SYDVKM. This CDR3 has 12 amino acids. CDR3 nucleotides: TGTGGCGCCGGGACTAGGGGCTACGAGCAGTACTTC. This gives the protein CGAGTRGYEQYF.

The chain couples TRBV7-2 to TRBJ2-7; D is uncertain. Per germline, CDR1 SGHTA and CDR2 FQGNSA. The V gene lost 3 bases and the J gene lost 0 bases, with 15 bases spanning the gap. This CDR3 spans 16 amino acids. The CDR3 spells CASSLSAATSSYEQYF. In DNA form, the CDR3 reads TGTGCCAGCAGCTTGAGTGCTGCTACTTCCTCCTACGAGCAGTACTTC.